These T cell receptor beta chains were read from a single sample in a study of shared clonotypes between healthy human individuals. Here immunoSEQ multiplex PCR was the method, and the copy in TCRdb shows in-frame clones only, minus some. The sample has some 1.4 million clones, approximately 97% seen once. Sequencing used naive CD4+ T cells sorted from blood. The source is a man aged 25-45 years in good health. The CDR3 runs from the conserved cysteine through the conserved F or W. A D gene is named only where the DNA matches it firmly. Clone size is stated in some rows and not others, as once, few, many or a class when expanded.

DNA: TGTGCCAGTAAAGCGAGGGATAGCGCCTACGAGCAGTACTTC
CDR3: CASKARDSAYEQYF
V: TRBV19
D: NA
size: NA
J: TRBJ2-7

DNA: TGTGCCAGCAGTACGGTTGACGAGCAGTACTTC
CDR3: CASSTVDEQYF
V: TRBV28
D: NA
size: NA
J: TRBJ2-7

DNA: TGTGCCTGGACGGACAGAATGAACACTGAAGCTTTCTTT
CDR3: CAWTDRMNTEAFF
V: TRBV30
D: NA
size: NA
J: TRBJ1-1

DNA: TGTGCCAGCAGCTCTTCCGGGGCCACAGATACGCAGTATTTT
CDR3: CASSSSGATDTQYF
V: TRBV7-3
D: NA
size: NA
J: TRBJ2-3

DNA: TGTGCCAGCAGAGCCCCGGTGGGCGGGAGGGCCGGGGAGCTGTTTTTT
CDR3: CASRAPVGGRAGELFF
V: TRBV11-3
D: TRBD2
size: NA
J: TRBJ2-2

DNA: TGTGCCAGCAGTTATTTCCCCGACACCGGGGAGCTGTTTTTT
CDR3: CASSYFPDTGELFF
V: TRBV6-5
D: NA
size: NA
J: TRBJ2-2

DNA: TGTGCCTGGAGTGTATTCCAAAGTCGACAGGTGGACACTGAAGCTTTCTTT
CDR3: CAWSVFQSRQVDTEAFF
V: TRBV30
D: NA
size: NA
J: TRBJ1-1

DNA: TGCGCCAGCAGCCATCGAGGACAGGCGGAATCTAGTGGCTACACCTTC
CDR3: CASSHRGQAESSGYTF
V: TRBV4-3
D: TRBD1
size: NA
J: TRBJ1-2

DNA: TGTGCCAGCTCACCTCCCCGCGCAGGGGATGGCTACACCTTC
CDR3: CASSPPRAGDGYTF
V: TRBV18
D: NA
size: NA
J: TRBJ1-2

DNA: TGTGCCAGCAGCGCGGGACTAGCGTACTACAATGAGCAGTTCTTC
CDR3: CASSAGLAYYNEQFF
V: TRBV11-2
D: TRBD2
size: NA
J: TRBJ2-1

DNA: TGTGCCAGCAGGACTGACTTTGGGAGTTCCGAGCAGTACTTC
CDR3: CASRTDFGSSEQYF
V: TRBV2
D: NA
size: NA
J: TRBJ2-7

DNA: TGTGCCAGCAGTGCCTCACGGGTTGGAGAGACCCAGTACTTC
CDR3: CASSASRVGETQYF
V: TRBV25-1
D: NA
size: NA
J: TRBJ2-5

DNA: TGTGCCAGCTCACAACTGCCGGCCAGCTCTAACACCGGGGAGCTGTTTTTT
CDR3: CASSQLPASSNTGELFF
V: TRBV18
D: NA
size: NA
J: TRBJ2-2

DNA: TGTGCCAGCACCCCACCACTGAGCTCTGGAAACACCATATATTTT
CDR3: CASTPPLSSGNTIYF
V: TRBV27
D: NA
size: NA
J: TRBJ1-3

DNA: TGTGCCAGCAGCTTAGCACGTCCCGGGACTAGCGGGAACTCCTACGAGCAGTACTTC
CDR3: CASSLARPGTSGNSYEQYF
V: TRBV7-8
D: TRBD2
size: NA
J: TRBJ2-7

DNA: TGTGCCAGCAGCAAAAGTCGAGGACAGGGCTTTTCCCTTGACTACACCTTC
CDR3: CASSKSRGQGFSLDYTF
V: TRBV21-1
D: NA
size: once
J: TRBJ1-2

DNA: TGTGCCAGCAGTCAATACCGGGACAGACTAGCCAAAAACATTCAGTACTTC
CDR3: CASSQYRDRLAKNIQYF
V: TRBV27
D: TRBD1
size: once
J: TRBJ2-4

DNA: TGCGCCAGCAGCCAGAGGGACACTAACTATGGCTACACCTTC
CDR3: CASSQRDTNYGYTF
V: TRBV4-1
D: NA
size: NA
J: TRBJ1-2

DNA: TGTGCCAGCAGCTTAGGGGGGGAGCAGTACTTC
CDR3: CASSLGGEQYF
V: TRBV5-4
D: NA
size: NA
J: TRBJ2-7

DNA: TGCGCCAGCAGCCGTGCAGAGGTGGCGGGGACCTACGAGCAGTACTTC
CDR3: CASSRAEVAGTYEQYF
V: TRBV4-1
D: NA
size: NA
J: TRBJ2-7

DNA: TGCGCCAGCAGCTCGTGGGACAGCCAAGAGACCCAGTACTTC
CDR3: CASSSWDSQETQYF
V: TRBV5-1
D: TRBD1
size: NA
J: TRBJ2-5

DNA: TGTGCCAGCAGCCTAAAGGGAGAGACCCAGTACTTC
CDR3: CASSLKGETQYF
V: TRBV7-9
D: NA
size: NA
J: TRBJ2-5

DNA: TGTGCCAGCGGGGCGGGGTCTTACGAGCAGTACTTC
CDR3: CASGAGSYEQYF
V: TRBV7-9
D: NA
size: once
J: TRBJ2-7

DNA: TGCGCCAGCAGCTGGGGACTAGCGGGAGTGGGGTACAATGAGCAGTTCTTC
CDR3: CASSWGLAGVGYNEQFF
V: TRBV5-1
D: TRBD2
size: NA
J: TRBJ2-1

DNA: TGTGCCAGCTCACCTTCCGGGACTAGCGGACGCACAGATACGCAGTATTTT
CDR3: CASSPSGTSGRTDTQYF
V: TRBV18
D: TRBD2
size: once
J: TRBJ2-3

DNA: TGCGCCAGCAGCTTGGGGCAGGCCATCAATCAGCCCCAGCATTTT
CDR3: CASSLGQAINQPQHF
V: TRBV5-1
D: NA
size: NA
J: TRBJ1-5

DNA: TGTGCCAGCAGCTCCCGTTTGGGTCAGCACTCCTACGAGCAGTACTTC
CDR3: CASSSRLGQHSYEQYF
V: TRBV7-2
D: NA
size: NA
J: TRBJ2-7

DNA: TGCAGCGTTACAGGGCCCTACCAAGAGACCCAGTACTTC
CDR3: CSVTGPYQETQYF
V: TRBV29-1
D: NA
size: NA
J: TRBJ2-5

DNA: TGTGCCAGCTCACGAGGGACAGGGCGGGAAAATCAGCCCCAGCATTTT
CDR3: CASSRGTGRENQPQHF
V: TRBV18
D: TRBD1
size: NA
J: TRBJ1-5

DNA: TGTGCCAGCAGCTTGGGGCAGGTGAACACTGAAGCTTTCTTT
CDR3: CASSLGQVNTEAFF
V: TRBV7-9
D: NA
size: NA
J: TRBJ1-1

DNA: TGTGCCAGCAGCGCCAGGACAGGGGCGAACACTGAAGCTTTCTTT
CDR3: CASSARTGANTEAFF
V: TRBV7-2
D: TRBD1
size: NA
J: TRBJ1-1

DNA: TGTGCCACCAGCAGAGACCAGGGAACCTACGAGCAGTACTTC
CDR3: CATSRDQGTYEQYF
V: TRBV15
D: NA
size: NA
J: TRBJ2-7

DNA: TGTGCCAGTAGGACACGGGGCTCGGGAGGGAAAGGTGAAAAACTGTTTTTT
CDR3: CASRTRGSGGKGEKLFF
V: TRBV28
D: NA
size: once
J: TRBJ1-4

DNA: TGTGCCAGCAGCGCCGACAGGGTTAATGAGCAGTTCTTC
CDR3: CASSADRVNEQFF
V: TRBV7-2
D: TRBD1
size: once
J: TRBJ2-1

DNA: TGTGCCAGCACCGACAGGGGGCGCGAGCAGTACTTC
CDR3: CASTDRGREQYF
V: TRBV28
D: TRBD1
size: NA
J: TRBJ2-7

DNA: TGTGCCAGCTCAAGACTAGCGAGGGATAATGAGCAGTTCTTC
CDR3: CASSRLARDNEQFF
V: TRBV18
D: TRBD2
size: NA
J: TRBJ2-1

DNA: TGTGCCAGCAGCGTGGGGCCCTCTGGGGCCAACGTCCTGACTTTC
CDR3: CASSVGPSGANVLTF
V: TRBV7-2
D: NA
size: NA
J: TRBJ2-6

DNA: TGCGCCAGCAGTGAGTTCGAAGAGGACCCTCGGAACTTC
CDR3: CASSEFEEDPRNF
V: TRBV10-1
D: NA
size: NA
J: TRBJ2-7

DNA: TGTGCCAGCAGCAAGGGTGGCAGGTCGAACACCGGGGAGCTGTTTTTT
CDR3: CASSKGGRSNTGELFF
V: TRBV11-3
D: NA
size: once
J: TRBJ2-2

DNA: TGTGCCAGCAGCTTAGTTGGGACTAGCGGGATCGGTTCCTACAATGAGCAGTTCTTC
CDR3: CASSLVGTSGIGSYNEQFF
V: TRBV7-8
D: TRBD2
size: NA
J: TRBJ2-1

DNA: TGTGCCAGCAGCCCGAGACTAGCGGGAGCTCCCTACGAGCAGTACTTC
CDR3: CASSPRLAGAPYEQYF
V: TRBV27
D: TRBD2
size: NA
J: TRBJ2-7